This TCR beta chain is drawn from a study of control samples from healthy donors and cancer patients. This CDR3 has 13 residues. V was pared by 1 base and J by 7 bases, with 8 bases between. Per the germline V gene, CDR1 is LNHNV and CDR2 is YYDKDF (reference sequence). This clone was seen just once. Method: immunoSEQ multiplex PCR; TCRdb's copy keeps in-frame clones and lacks some. The sample contains roughly 52,000 clones, 85% to 95% of which appear only once. This TCR was sampled from a man aged 25-45 years in good health. The sample consisted of blood. The rearrangement links TRBV15 to TRBJ2-1; a weak D match, TRBD2 (5 bases). CDR3 sequence (DNA): TGTGCCACCAGCAGAGGTAGCGTTAATGAGCAGTTCTTC. Its protein product is CATSRGSVNEQFF.